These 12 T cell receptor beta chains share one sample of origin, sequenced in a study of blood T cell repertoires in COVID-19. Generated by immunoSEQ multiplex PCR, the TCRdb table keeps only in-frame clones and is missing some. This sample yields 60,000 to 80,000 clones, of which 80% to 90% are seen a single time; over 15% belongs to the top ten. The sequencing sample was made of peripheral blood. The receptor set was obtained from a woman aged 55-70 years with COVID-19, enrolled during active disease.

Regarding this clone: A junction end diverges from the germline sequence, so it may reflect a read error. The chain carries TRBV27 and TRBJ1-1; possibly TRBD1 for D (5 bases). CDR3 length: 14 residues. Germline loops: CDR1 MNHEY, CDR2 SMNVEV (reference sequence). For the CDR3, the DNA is TGTGCCAGCAGGGACATTTTGCGGAACGCTGAAGCTTTCTTT. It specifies CASRDILRNAEAFF.

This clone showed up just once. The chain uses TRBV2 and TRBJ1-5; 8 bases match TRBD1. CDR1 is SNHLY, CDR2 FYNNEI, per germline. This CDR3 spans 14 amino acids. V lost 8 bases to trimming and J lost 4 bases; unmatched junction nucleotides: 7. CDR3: CASGRDRINQPQHF. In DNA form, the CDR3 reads TGTGCCAGCGGAAGGGACAGGATTAATCAGCCCCAGCATTTT.

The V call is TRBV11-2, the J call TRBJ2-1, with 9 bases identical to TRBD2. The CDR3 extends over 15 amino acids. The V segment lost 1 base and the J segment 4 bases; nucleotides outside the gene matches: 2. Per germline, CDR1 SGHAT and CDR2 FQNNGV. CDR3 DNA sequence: TGTGCCAGCAGCTTAGTTAGCGGGAGTTACAATGAGCAGTTCTTC. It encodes CASSLVSGSYNEQFF. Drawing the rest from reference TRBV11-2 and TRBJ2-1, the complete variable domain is EAGVAQSPRYKIIEKRQSVAFWCNPISGHATLYWYQQILGQGPKLLIQFQNNGVVDDSQLPKDRFSAERLKGVDSTLKIQPAKLEDSAVYLCASSLVSGSYNEQFFGPGTRLTVL.

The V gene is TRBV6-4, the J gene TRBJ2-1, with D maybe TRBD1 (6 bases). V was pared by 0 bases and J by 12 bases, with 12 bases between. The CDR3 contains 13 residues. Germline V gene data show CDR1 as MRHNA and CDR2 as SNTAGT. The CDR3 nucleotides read TGTGCCAGCAGTGACTCGCAGGGGATGGGGCAGTTCTTC. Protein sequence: CASSDSQGMGQFF.

CDR3 sequence: CASSISSRGPSYEQYF. As DNA, the CDR3 is TGTGCCAGCAGTATAAGCTCACGCGGGCCCTCCTACGAGCAGTACTTC. The V call is TRBV28, the J call TRBJ2-7; D may be TRBD2 (5 bases). Germline assignment: CDR1 MDHEN and CDR2 SYDVKM. This CDR3 has 16 amino acids. V lost 5 bases and J lost 0, with 17 bases in between.

The CDR3: CASSGQGSGNTIYF. The DNA for the CDR3 is TGTGCCAGTAGTGGGCAGGGGAGCGGAAACACCATATATTTT. The rearrangement links TRBV19 to TRBJ1-3; a weak D match, TRBD1 (6 bases). V was pared by 5 bases and J by 4 bases, with 12 bases between. Germline CDR1 reads LNHDA; CDR2 reads SQIVND (reference sequence). The CDR3 runs 14 residues.

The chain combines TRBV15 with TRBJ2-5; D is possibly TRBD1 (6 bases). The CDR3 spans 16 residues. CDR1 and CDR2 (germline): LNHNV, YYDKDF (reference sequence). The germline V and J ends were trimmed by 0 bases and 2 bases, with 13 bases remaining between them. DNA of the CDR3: TGTGCCACCAGCAGAGAGACGGGACACCCTCAAGAGACCCAGTACTTC. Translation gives CATSRETGHPQETQYF.

CDR3 in DNA: TGTGCCAGCAGTTACCCCCAGGGGGGTAGCAATCAGCCCCAGCATTTT. Encoded protein: CASSYPQGGSNQPQHF. The chain links TRBV6-5 to TRBJ1-5; 7 nucleotides line up with TRBD1. CDR3 length: 16 amino acids. Germline CDR1 MNHEY, CDR2 SVGAGI. Germline trimming cut 2 bases from V and 0 bases from J; bases unmatched to any gene: 4.

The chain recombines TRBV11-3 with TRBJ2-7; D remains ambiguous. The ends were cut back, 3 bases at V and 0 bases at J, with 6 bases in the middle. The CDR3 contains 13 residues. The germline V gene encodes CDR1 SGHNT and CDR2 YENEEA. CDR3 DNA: TGTGCCAGCAGCTTGTTCAGCTCCTACGAGCAGTACTTC. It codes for CASSLFSSYEQYF.

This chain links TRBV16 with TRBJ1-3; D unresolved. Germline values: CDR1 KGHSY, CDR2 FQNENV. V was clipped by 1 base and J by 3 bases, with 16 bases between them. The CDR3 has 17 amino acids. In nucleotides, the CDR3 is TGTGCCAGCAGCCAATTCGTTTGGGAGGGAAGTGGAAACACCATATATTTT. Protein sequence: CASSQFVWEGSGNTIYF.

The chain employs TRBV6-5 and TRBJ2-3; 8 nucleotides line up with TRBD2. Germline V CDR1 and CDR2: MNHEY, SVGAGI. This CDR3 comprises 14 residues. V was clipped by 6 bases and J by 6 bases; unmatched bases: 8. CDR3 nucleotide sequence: TGTGCCAGCAGCGGGACTAGGAGCTCTGATACGCAGTATTTT. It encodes CASSGTRSSDTQYF.

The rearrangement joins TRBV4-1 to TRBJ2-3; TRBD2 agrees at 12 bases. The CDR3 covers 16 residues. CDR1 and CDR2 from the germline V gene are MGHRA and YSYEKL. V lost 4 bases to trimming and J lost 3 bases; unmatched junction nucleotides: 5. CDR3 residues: CASSLFGLAGTDTQYF. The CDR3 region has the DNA TGCGCCAGCAGCCTTTTCGGACTAGCGGGAACAGATACGCAGTATTTT.